This T cell receptor (beta chain) was documented in a study of human T cells and chemical hapten exposure. For the library, individual cDNA molecules each received unique molecular identifiers. One entry per CDR3 protein results from TCRdb running MiXCR on the RACE reads. In the table there are roughly 72,000 distinct CDR3 sequences, 10% to 13% of which are singletons. Study-level results: After DPC sensitization, TCRs above 1 in 1000 frequency showed no change. Patch test score rose with PT1 expanded TCRs, significant at 8, 16, 32, not 4.

In regard to this clonotype: Its specificity is unknown.

Noted time point: patch test 1, 2 weeks after DPC sensitization. Treatment here: therapeutic diphenylcyclopropenone sensitization with weekly scalp DPC. The TCR comes from a woman in her 50s with alopecia areata. Some clones in this sample may be carry-over from other donors' samples. Here the sequenced sample was whole blood, taken in connection with sensitization to the hapten diphenylcyclopropenone (DPC).

This chain's CDR3 is CAIGTATDTQYF. In nucleotides, the CDR3 is TGTGCCATTGGGACAGCCACAGATACGCAGTATTTT. The chain joins TRBV19 to TRBJ2-3, with 7 bases fitting TRBD1. The CDR3 extends over 12 amino acids. Trimming at V came to 10 bases and at J to 2 bases, leaving 3 bases not matched to a gene. Germline CDR1 is LNHDA and CDR2 is SQIVND (reference sequence).